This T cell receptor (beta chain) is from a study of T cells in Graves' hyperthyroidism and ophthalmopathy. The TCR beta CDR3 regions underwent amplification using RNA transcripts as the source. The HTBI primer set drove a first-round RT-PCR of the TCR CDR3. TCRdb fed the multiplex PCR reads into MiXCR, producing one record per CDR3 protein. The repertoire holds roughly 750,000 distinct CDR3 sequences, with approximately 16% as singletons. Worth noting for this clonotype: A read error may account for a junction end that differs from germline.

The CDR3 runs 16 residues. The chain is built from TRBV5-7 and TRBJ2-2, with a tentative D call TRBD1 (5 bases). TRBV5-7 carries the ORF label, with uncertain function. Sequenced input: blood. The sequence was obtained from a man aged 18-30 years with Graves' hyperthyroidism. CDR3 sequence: CASTLNRQTNTGELFF. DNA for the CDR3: TGTGCCAGCACCTTGAACCGACAGACGAACACCGGGGAGCTGTTTTTT.